Listed here is a single T cell receptor (beta chain). Its target is unknown. The CDR3 loop spans 15 amino acids. Germline V gene data show CDR1 as SGHVS and CDR2 as FNYEAQ. Trimming took off 5 bases at V and 3 bases at J, with 14 bases between the two ends. This entry comes from a study of T cells in localized non-small cell lung cancer. Findings and limits, study-wide: A raised T cell density in blood coincided with lengthier overall survival. Tumor samples were not multi-region, leaving intratumor heterogeneity unexcluded. There were a median around 60 of the top 100 tumor clones appearing in adjacent lung. Exceeding tumor, uninvolved adjacent lung had the highest T cell clonality.

Clones were read by immunoSEQ multiplex PCR, and TCRdb kept only the in-frame ones, dropping some. The sample lists around 41,000 clones; around nine tenths were seen once. The clonotype originates from a female donor over 55 with stage I squamous cell lung carcinoma. This chain links TRBV7-6 with TRBJ2-4; tentatively, D is TRBD1 (7 bases). The starting material was peripheral blood, obtained before any cancer treatment. The CDR3: CASSAGTVGKNIQYF. The DNA for the CDR3 is TGTGCCAGCAGCGCGGGGACAGTAGGCAAAAACATTCAGTACTTC.